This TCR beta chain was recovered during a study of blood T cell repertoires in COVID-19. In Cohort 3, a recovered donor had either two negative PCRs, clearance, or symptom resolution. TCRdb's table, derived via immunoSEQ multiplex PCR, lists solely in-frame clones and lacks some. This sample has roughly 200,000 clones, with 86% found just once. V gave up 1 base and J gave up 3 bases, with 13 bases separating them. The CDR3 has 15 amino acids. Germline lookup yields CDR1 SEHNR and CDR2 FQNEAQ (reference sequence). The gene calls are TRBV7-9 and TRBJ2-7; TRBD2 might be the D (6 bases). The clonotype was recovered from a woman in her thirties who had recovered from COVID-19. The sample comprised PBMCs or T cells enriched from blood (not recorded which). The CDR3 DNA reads TGTGCCAGCAGCTTAGATGGCGGGACCCTCTACGAGCAGTACTTC. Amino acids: CASSLDGGTLYEQYF.